One and the same sample provided the 7 T cell receptor beta chains below, sequenced in a study of cytomegalovirus exposure and HLA in healthy donors. Researchers ran the PCR with 60 Vbeta and 13 Jbeta primers. Using immunoSEQ multiplex PCR, the repertoire was profiled, and TCRdb retains in-frame clones only, with some absent. The table lists about 200,000 clones, around 79% of them singletons. The sample consisted of PBMCs. The receptors originated from a male donor in good health and CMV-seronegative.

The chain links TRBV4-3 to TRBJ1-1, with 7 bases fitting TRBD1. Germline assignment: CDR1 LGHNA and CDR2 YSLEER. The CDR3 extends over 15 amino acids. V lost 4 bases to trimming and J lost 6 bases; unmatched junction nucleotides: 11. CDR3 amino acids: CASSPTGTAIAEAFF. The CDR3 DNA sequence: TGCGCCAGCAGCCCGACAGGGACAGCCATCGCTGAAGCTTTCTTT.

This clone showed up just a few times. The chain links TRBV6-6 to TRBJ1-5; TRBD1 is a possible D gene (6 bases). Between the trimmed V and J ends, which lost 6 bases and 7 bases, there was a span of 16 bases. Germline values: CDR1 MNHNY, CDR2 SVGAGI (reference sequence). The CDR3 runs 14 residues. The CDR3 nucleotides read TGTGCCAGCAGGCCACAGGGATGGCGACAGCCCCAGCATTTT. It encodes CASRPQGWRQPQHF.

The chain links TRBV6-6 to TRBJ1-2; 9 nucleotides agree with TRBD1. Germline CDR1 reads MNHNY; CDR2 reads SVGAGI (reference sequence). The V segment lost 4 bases and the J segment 1 base; nucleotides outside the gene matches: 7. The CDR3 runs 16 residues. CDR3 coding DNA: TGTGCCAGCAGTTGGGGACAGGGCGAAAGTAACTATGGCTACACCTTC. Translation: CASSWGQGESNYGYTF.

The chain recombines TRBV28 with TRBJ2-7, with D possibly being TRBD2 (5 bases). Germline V gives CDR1 MDHEN, CDR2 SYDVKM. The CDR3 has 12 residues. Trimming removed 2 bases from V and 4 bases from J, with 6 bases in between. CDR3 sequence (DNA): TGTGCCAGCAGTTTACAGCGGTACGAGCAGTACTTC. Translated, it gives CASSLQRYEQYF.

V and J are TRBV28 and TRBJ1-2, with no clear D. V was cut by 6 bases and J by 5 bases, with 10 bases left in between. Germline values: CDR1 MDHEN, CDR2 SYDVKM. The CDR3 runs to 12 residues. In nucleotides, the CDR3 is TGTGCCAGCAGACGAGAGGAGTATGGCTACACCTTC. Its protein product is CASRREEYGYTF.

CDR3 in amino acids: CASSLTTGEQYF. DNA for the CDR3: TGTGCCAGCAGCTTAACGACAGGGGAGCAGTACTTC. The V and J genes are TRBV11-3 and TRBJ2-7, with 7 positions matching TRBD1. After removal of 2 bases from V and 7 bases from J, the junction contained 2 bases not matched to a gene. From germline, CDR1 is SGHNT and CDR2 YENEEA. CDR3 size: 12 residues. The full variable domain, rest sourced from reference TRBV11-3 and TRBJ2-7, is EAGVVQSPRYKIIEKKQPVAFWCNPISGHNTLYWYLQNLGQGPELLIRYENEEAVDDSQLPKDRFSAERLKGVDSTLKIQPAELGDSAVYLCASSLTTGEQYFGPGTRLTVT.

In its sample, this clone was seen a few times. The chain combines TRBV2 with TRBJ1-4; the D is unclear. The CDR3 extends over 15 amino acids. Germline CDR1 SNHLY, CDR2 FYNNEI. V lost 2 bases and J lost 8, with 15 bases in between. This CDR3 reads CASSEMGGLDEKLFF. The DNA of the CDR3 is TGTGCCAGCAGTGAAATGGGAGGGTTAGACGAAAAACTGTTTTTT.